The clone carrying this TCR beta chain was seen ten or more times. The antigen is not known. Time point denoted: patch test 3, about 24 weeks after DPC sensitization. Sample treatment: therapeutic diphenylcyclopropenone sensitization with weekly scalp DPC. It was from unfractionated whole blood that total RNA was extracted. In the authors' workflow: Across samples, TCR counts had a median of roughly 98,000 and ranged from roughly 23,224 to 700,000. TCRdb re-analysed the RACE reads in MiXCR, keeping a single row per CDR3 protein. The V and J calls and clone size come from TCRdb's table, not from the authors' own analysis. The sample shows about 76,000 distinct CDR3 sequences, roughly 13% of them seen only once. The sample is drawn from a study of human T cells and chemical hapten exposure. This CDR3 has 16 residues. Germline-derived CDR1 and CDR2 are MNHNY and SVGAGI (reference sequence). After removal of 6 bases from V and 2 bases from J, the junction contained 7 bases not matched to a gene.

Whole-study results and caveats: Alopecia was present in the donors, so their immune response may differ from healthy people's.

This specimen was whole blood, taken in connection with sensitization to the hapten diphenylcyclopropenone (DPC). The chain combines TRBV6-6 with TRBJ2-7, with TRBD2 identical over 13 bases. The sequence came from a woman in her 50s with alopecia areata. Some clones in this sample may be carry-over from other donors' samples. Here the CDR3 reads CASSEPGLAGTYEQYF. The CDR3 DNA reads TGTGCCAGCAGCGAACCGGGACTAGCGGGGACCTACGAGCAGTACTTC.